This T cell receptor beta chain was profiled in a study of blood T cell repertoires in COVID-19. TCRdb's table, derived via immunoSEQ multiplex PCR, lists solely in-frame clones and lacks some. The data contain roughly 250,000 clones, 80% to 95% of them singletons. The table lists this clone with a count of one. The participants were between about 18 and 90 years old and came from 24 US areas. The study assigned cohorts using participant-reported clinical history. The CDR3 is 16 amino acids. Unmatched junction bases numbered 13, after V lost 4 bases and J lost 5 bases. Germline V CDR1 and CDR2: SGHDT, YYEEEE.

This clonotype was sampled from a woman younger than 30 who had recovered from COVID-19. This chain uses TRBV5-6 with TRBJ2-5; 8 nucleotides agree with TRBD2. Sequenced: PBMCs or T cells enriched from blood (not recorded which). This chain's CDR3 is CASSIYPGLVVETQYF. The CDR3 DNA reads TGTGCCAGCAGCATATATCCGGGACTAGTAGTCGAGACCCAGTACTTC.